This paragraph reports one TCR beta chain. The antigen remains undetermined. This specimen comes from a study of regulatory T cells in long-lasting Graves disease. The study, taken as a whole, reports: Peripheral blood alone, not thyroid tissue, underwent study. Persistent Graves' patients possessed reduced TCR diversity relative to recently diagnosed ones.

Arm-PCR of CDR3 regions and iRepertoire HTBI primers were the basis on which TCR beta libraries were built. One entry per CDR3 protein results from TCRdb running MiXCR on the multiplex PCR reads. This table holds about 220,000 distinct CDR3 sequences, about 19% found once. Germline CDR1 SQVTM, CDR2 ANQGSEA. This CDR3 has 16 amino acids. The V segment lost 1 base and the J segment 9 bases; nucleotides outside the gene matches: 13. Noted time point: newly diagnosed GD, antithyroid drugs for less than 3 months. TCR sequences were obtained from RNA taken from PBMCs. These same data were also listed under a study on T cells in Graves' hyperthyroidism and ophthalmopathy. That work contributes: The study used the HTBI primer set for a first-round RT-PCR of the TCR CDR3. A 13 V-J model separated ophthalmopathy from stable hyperthyroidism.

This chain connects TRBV29-1 to TRBJ2-1, with 9 bases fitting TRBD1. The TCR comes from a woman aged 30 to 39 with Graves disease. The specimen comprised peripheral blood mononuclear cells (PBMCs), sampled at new diagnosis, from a patient treated with antithyroid drugs. As DNA, the CDR3 is TGCAGCGTTGAAGCCGAGGGCCCGACAGGGGGGTTTGAGCAGTTCTTC. Translated: CSVEAEGPTGGFEQFF.